The present T cell receptor beta chain was sequenced within a study of blood T cells in healthy people across ages. Study-level results: Strongly correlated with naive T cell percentage was TCR beta diversity.

Germline values: CDR1 MNHNS, CDR2 SASEGT. There are 17 residues in the CDR3. V was clipped by 2 bases and J by 8 bases, with 21 bases between them. Only one count was recorded for this clonotype. Its antigen is unknown. A second roughly 6 to 12 cycle PCR used barcoded and J-beta primers. TCRdb passed the 5' RACE reads through MiXCR, listing each CDR3 protein once. In the table there are 750,000 to 950,000 distinct CDR3 sequences, about 29% of which are singletons. These records were also assigned to another study, of T cells of mothers and their children.

This TCR came from a woman in her thirties or forties in good health. This sequence joins TRBV6-1 and TRBJ1-4, with no clear D. Sequencing was done on a sample of blood. CDR3 sequence (DNA): TGTGCCAGCAGTGAATACGAGCTCCCCACCTTTAACGAAAAACTGTTTTTT. It translates to CASSEYELPTFNEKLFF.